The sample holds many counts of the clone carrying this T cell receptor (beta chain). No antigen is known for it. The CDR3 spans 13 residues. From germline, CDR1 is DFQATT and CDR2 SNEGSKA (reference sequence). Between the trimmed V and J ends, which lost 0 bases and 4 bases, there was a span of 6 bases. This sample was included in a study of CD8 T cells in ankylosing spondylitis. Findings and limits, study-wide: Some motif variants had been reported before (in reactive arthritis synovial fluid and blood). Within ankylosing spondylitis blood, a TCR beta motif made up of seven to nine highly homologous variants appeared to be characteristic. Clones tied to disease were said to be significantly enriched in matched ankylosing spondylitis synovial fluid. CD8+ disease-linked clones were present at relatively low frequencies in blood.

MiXCR was run by TCRdb on the 5' RACE reads, yielding one entry per CDR3 protein. The sample lists some 71,000 distinct CDR3 sequences, about 5.7% occurring once. This receptor was identified in a male donor with ankylosing spondylitis or in good health (not recorded which). The chain joins TRBV20-1 to TRBJ1-4; no firm D call. Sequenced material: blood, either unsorted or a sorted T cell fraction (not recorded which). The CDR3, as DNA: TGCAGTGCTAGAGATCAGGTTAATGAAAAACTGTTTTTT. Its protein is CSARDQVNEKLFF.